The entry below describes one TCR beta chain. This record comes from a study of blood T cell repertoires in COVID-19. Produced via immunoSEQ multiplex PCR; TCRdb's table is partial and in-frame only. The data contain about 160,000 clones, roughly 80% of them singletons. The length of the CDR3 is 12 residues. CDR1 and CDR2 (germline): SQVTM, ANQGSEA. V dropped 7 bases and J dropped 8 bases, with 17 bases sitting between them. This TCR was sampled from a man in his sixties or seventies with acute or convalescent COVID-19. The J gene is TRBJ1-1, the V gene TRBV29-1; D is perhaps TRBD1 (6 bases). Sequencing was performed on peripheral blood. The chain's CDR3 is CSASGTPMEAFF. As DNA, the CDR3 is TGCAGCGCGTCCGGGACACCAATGGAAGCTTTCTTT.